The rows below give T cell receptor beta chains drawn from one sample of a study of blood T cell repertoires in COVID-19. Some clones are missing from TCRdb's copy, which holds only in-frame ones; the method was immunoSEQ multiplex PCR. The table lists 85,000 to 110,000 clones, 70% to 90% of them singletons. The sample taken for sequencing was peripheral blood. The source of these receptors is a human donor in a cohort sampled during active COVID-19. CDR3s include the opening cysteine and the closing phenylalanine or tryptophan. The D gene is left open where the match is weak. Clone size, where shown, is once, few, many, or a class for clones that have expanded.

TRBJ2-1,-,TRBD2,TRBV6-2/TRBV6-3,TGTGCCAGCAGTTACTCCCCTCCTAGCGGCATCTACAATGAGCAGTTCTTC,CASSYSPPSGIYNEQFF
TRBJ2-1,-,-,TRBV30,TGTGCCTGGGCGCAATGGGCATTCGATGAGCAGTTCTTC,CAWAQWAFDEQFF
TRBJ2-7,-,-,TRBV29-1,TGCAGCGTTGAAGGGGGGGGGCAGAACTTCTACGGGCAGTACTTC,CSVEGGGQNFYGQYF
TRBJ1-2,few,TRBD1,TRBV6-1,TGTGCCAGCAGTGAAATGGTACAGGGGTACGGCTACACCTTC,CASSEMVQGYGYTF
TRBJ2-7,once,-,TRBV19,TGTGCCAGTAGTATAAGGGGGACTACCCTTTACGAGCAGTACTTC,CASSIRGTTLYEQYF
TRBJ2-7,-,-,TRBV28,TGTGCCAGCAGCGTAGTGGTCTCCCGCGAGCAGTACTTC,CASSVVVSREQYF
TRBJ2-1,-,TRBD2,TRBV11-2,TGTGCCAGCACCAGACTAGCGGGAGGACGCAATGAGCAGTTCTTC,CASTRLAGGRNEQFF
TRBJ2-3,-,-,TRBV3-1/TRBV3-2,TGTGCCAGCAGCCAAGCAAGCGATACGCAGTATTTT,CASSQASDTQYF
TRBJ1-2,-,TRBD1,TRBV5-1,TGCGCCAGCAGCAAGGGACAGGTCGATGGCTACACCTTC,CASSKGQVDGYTF
TRBJ2-3,-,-,TRBV6-5,TGTGCCAGCAGTTATTACACAGACAGAGATACGCAGTATTTT,CASSYYTDRDTQYF
TRBJ1-5,-,TRBD1,TRBV18,TGTGCCAGCTCACCGAGGACAGGGGAAGTCAATCAGCCCCAGCATTTT,CASSPRTGEVNQPQHF
TRBJ1-5,few,-,TRBV19,TGTGCCAGCAGTATCGGGGGGCAAAGGAATCAGCCCCAGCATTTT,CASSIGGQRNQPQHF
TRBJ1-1,-,-,TRBV10-3,TGTGCCATCAGTGAGAACGGTTTGAACACTGAAGCTTTCTTT,CAISENGLNTEAFF
TRBJ2-7,-,TRBD1,TRBV19,TGTGCCAGTAGTATAAACAGGGGAACCTACGAGCAGTACTTC,CASSINRGTYEQYF
TRBJ2-7,-,-,TRBV14,TGTGCCAGCAGCCCGAGTTGGCTAGCCTCTCGCTACGAGCAGTACTTC,CASSPSWLASRYEQYF
TRBJ2-3,-,-,TRBV10-3,TGTGCCATCAAAGAGGCCAGGGGCACAGATACGCAGTATTTT,CAIKEARGTDTQYF
TRBJ1-2,-,TRBD1,TRBV29-1,TGCAGCGTTGATCTGACAGGGGGCGCCGATGGCTACACCTTC,CSVDLTGGADGYTF
TRBJ1-1,-,-,TRBV2,TGTGCCAGCAGTGAAGGGCAGGGGTTAGCTTTCTTT,CASSEGQGLAFF
TRBJ1-6,-,TRBD1,TRBV6-1,TGTGCCAGCAGTGCCCGGGACAGGGGGCCGAATTCACCCCTCCACTTT,CASSARDRGPNSPLHF
TRBJ2-7,-,-,TRBV7-6,TGTGCCAGCAGCCACGGTGGGTACTACGAGCAATACTTC,CASSHGGYYEQYF
TRBJ2-7,-,-,TRBV6-1,TGTGCCAGCAGTGAAGCGCTTCTGGCAGGGGCCGAGCAGTACTTC,CASSEALLAGAEQYF
TRBJ2-3,-,TRBD2,TRBV7-6,TGTGCCAGCAGCCGTATGAGCGGGAGAAACACAGATACGCAGTATTTT,CASSRMSGRNTDTQYF
TRBJ1-1,-,TRBD1,TRBV6-6,TGTGCCAGCAGTTACGCGGGACAGGGGAACACTGAAGCTTTCTTT,CASSYAGQGNTEAFF
TRBJ1-1,once,-,TRBV14,TGTGCCAGCAGCCAAGTCCGGGGCGGGAAGAACACTGAAGCTTTCTTT,CASSQVRGGKNTEAFF
TRBJ1-5,-,-,TRBV6-1,TGTGCCAGCAGTGAAATGGACAGAACGAATCAGCCCCAGCATTTT,CASSEMDRTNQPQHF
TRBJ2-7,-,TRBD1,TRBV7-9,TGTGCCAGCAGCTCTAGGTCGGGACAGGGGGCTCTAAGCGAGCAGTACTTC,CASSSRSGQGALSEQYF
TRBJ2-5,once,TRBD2,TRBV6-2/TRBV6-3,TGTGCCAGCAGCCGGGGACTAGCGGGAGGGGGTTCGAAGACCCAGTACTTC,CASSRGLAGGGSKTQYF
TRBJ1-2,-,TRBD1,TRBV6-4,TGTGCCAGCAGTGAGGGACAGGGGAAGAACTATGGCTACACCTTC,CASSEGQGKNYGYTF